The text below deals with one TCR beta chain. Per germline, CDR1 PRHDT and CDR2 FYEKMQ (reference sequence). This CDR3 is built from 12 residues. Trimming cost V 7 bases and J 5 bases, with 10 bases left between them. The record originates from a study of cytomegalovirus exposure and HLA in healthy donors. PCR was performed using 60 Vbeta and 13 Jbeta primers. Here immunoSEQ multiplex PCR was the method, and the copy in TCRdb shows in-frame clones only, minus some. The sample features fewer than 85,000 clones, with about 4.6% in its top ten. Material: PBMCs. The sequence came from a man younger than 40 in good health and CMV-seronegative. J is TRBJ2-3 and V is TRBV13; no firm D call. CDR3 bases: TGTGCCAGCACCCTAGGCAGAGATACGCAGTATTTT. It codes for CASTLGRDTQYF.